The source of this T cell receptor beta chain is a study of technical replicates of blood from a handful of donors. The germline V gene encodes CDR1 SGHTA and CDR2 FQGNSA. The CDR3 spans 13 residues. V lost 0 bases and J 3 bases, leaving 6 bases between the germline ends. This table comes from immunoSEQ multiplex PCR, and its TCRdb copy is limited to in-frame clones, with some not included. The sample includes more than 75,000 clones, around 95% of them seen just once. This chain joins TRBV7-2 and TRBJ2-7; D gene ambiguous. Sequencing was carried out using T cells isolated from PBMCs. The receptor was derived from a human donor in good health. CDR3 region: CASSLAASYEQYF. The CDR3 region has the DNA TGTGCCAGCAGCTTAGCGGCCAGCTACGAGCAGTACTTC.